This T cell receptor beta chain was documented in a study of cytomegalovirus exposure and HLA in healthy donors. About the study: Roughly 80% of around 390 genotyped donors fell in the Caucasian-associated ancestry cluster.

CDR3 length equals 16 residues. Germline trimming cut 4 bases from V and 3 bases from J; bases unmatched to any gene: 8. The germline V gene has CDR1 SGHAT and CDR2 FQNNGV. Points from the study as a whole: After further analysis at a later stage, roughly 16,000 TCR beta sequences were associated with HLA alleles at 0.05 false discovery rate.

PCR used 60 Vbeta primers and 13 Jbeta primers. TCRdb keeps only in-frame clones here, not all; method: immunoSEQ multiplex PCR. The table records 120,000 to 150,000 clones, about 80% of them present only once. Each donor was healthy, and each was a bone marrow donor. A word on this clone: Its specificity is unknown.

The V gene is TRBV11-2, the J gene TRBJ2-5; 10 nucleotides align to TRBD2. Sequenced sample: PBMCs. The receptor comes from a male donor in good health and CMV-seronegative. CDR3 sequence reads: CASSWLVGTSEETQYF. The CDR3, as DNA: TGTGCCAGCAGCTGGCTGGTTGGGACTAGCGAAGAGACCCAGTACTTC.